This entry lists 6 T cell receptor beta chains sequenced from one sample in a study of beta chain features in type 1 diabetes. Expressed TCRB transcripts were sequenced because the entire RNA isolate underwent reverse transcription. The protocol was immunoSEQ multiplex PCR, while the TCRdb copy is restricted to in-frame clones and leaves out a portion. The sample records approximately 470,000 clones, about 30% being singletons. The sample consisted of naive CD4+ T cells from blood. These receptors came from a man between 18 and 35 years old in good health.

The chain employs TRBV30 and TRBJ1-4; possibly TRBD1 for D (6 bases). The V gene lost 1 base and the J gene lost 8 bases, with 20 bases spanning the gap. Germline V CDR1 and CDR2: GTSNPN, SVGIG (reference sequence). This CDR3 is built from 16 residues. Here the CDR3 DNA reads TGTGCCTGGAGTGCCAAAACAGGGAGTTTATGGGAAAAACTGTTTTTT. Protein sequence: CAWSAKTGSLWEKLFF.

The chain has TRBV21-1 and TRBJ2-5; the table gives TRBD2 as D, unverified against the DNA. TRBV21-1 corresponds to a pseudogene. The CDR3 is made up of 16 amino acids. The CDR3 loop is CASNRDTAGIQETQYF. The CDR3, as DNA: TGTGCCAGCAACCGAGACACCGCGGGGATCCAAGAGACCCAGTACTTC.

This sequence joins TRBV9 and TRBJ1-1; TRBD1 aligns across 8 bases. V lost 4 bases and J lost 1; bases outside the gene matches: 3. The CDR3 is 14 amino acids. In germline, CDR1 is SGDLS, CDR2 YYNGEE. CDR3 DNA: TGTGCCAGCAGCACCACAGGGGGGAACACTGAAGCTTTCTTT. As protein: CASSTTGGNTEAFF.

CDR3 amino acids: CASSPVTGAEQYF. CDR3 sequence (DNA): TGTGCCAGCTCACCAGTAACAGGGGCCGAGCAGTACTTC. The V call is TRBV18, the J call TRBJ2-7; 7 nucleotides align to TRBD1. The germline gives CDR1 KGHSH, CDR2 LQKENI. The V gene end was trimmed by 2 bases and the J gene end by 6 bases; junction bases not matched to a gene: 4. The CDR3 extends over 13 amino acids.

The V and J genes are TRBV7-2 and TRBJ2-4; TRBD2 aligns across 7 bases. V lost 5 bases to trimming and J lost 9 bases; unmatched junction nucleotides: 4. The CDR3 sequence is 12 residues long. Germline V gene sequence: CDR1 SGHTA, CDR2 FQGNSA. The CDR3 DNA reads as TGTGCCAGCAGCCACCCGGGGGGCATTCAGTACTTC. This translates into CASSHPGGIQYF.

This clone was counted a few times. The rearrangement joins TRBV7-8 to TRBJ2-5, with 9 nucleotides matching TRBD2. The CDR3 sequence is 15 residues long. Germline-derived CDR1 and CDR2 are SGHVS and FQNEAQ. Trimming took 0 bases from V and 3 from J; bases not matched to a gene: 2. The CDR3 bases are TGTGCCAGCAGCTTAGCTAGCGGGAGTAAAGAGACCCAGTACTTC. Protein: CASSLASGSKETQYF.